This T cell receptor beta chain was observed in a study of T cells in Graves' hyperthyroidism and ophthalmopathy. Points from the study as a whole: Ophthalmopathy and stable hyperthyroidism were told apart by a 13 V-J model.

Amplification of TCR beta CDR3 regions was performed using RNA transcripts as template. The HTBI primer set drove a first-round RT-PCR of the TCR CDR3. MiXCR, run by TCRdb on the multiplex PCR reads, gives a single entry per CDR3 protein. The sample records nearly 600,000 distinct CDR3 sequences, 14% being singletons. This clonotype was observed a few times. What it recognizes is unknown. Diagnoses rested on clinical symptoms, serum thyroxine and TRAb, thyroid ultrasound and orbital computed tomography. Using more than 7.5 ml of fresh peripheral blood, PBMCs were prepared. The CDR3 spans 15 residues. Trimming took off 4 bases at V and 5 bases at J, with 15 bases between the two ends. Germline V gene lookup returns CDR1 LGHNA and CDR2 YNFKEQ.

The TCR was taken from a woman between 18 and 30 years old with Graves' ophthalmopathy. The V and J genes are TRBV4-2 and TRBJ2-1, with D maybe TRBD2 (5 bases). The sequenced material came from blood. CDR3 in DNA: TGTGCCAGCAGCCCTGCCAGCGGAGTTAACAATGAGCAGTTCTTC. Residues: CASSPASGVNNEQFF.